The 16 T cell receptor beta chains reported below all come from one sample, sequenced in a study of response to subunit inactivated influenza vaccine. TCRdb processed the RT-PCR reads anew with MiXCR; each CDR3 protein has one entry. The table lists about 570,000 distinct CDR3 sequences, around 10% of them singletons. These data also featured in a second study, about T cells expressing NK-cell markers. This second study notes: Generation of TCR beta cDNA was performed by 5'RACE template switching incorporating UMIs.

The sample was PBMCs from blood, taken on the day of vaccination. The receptors shown here come from a man between 45 and 60 years old who received an inactivated influenza vaccine.

V usage is TRBV20-1 and J usage is TRBJ2-7; 7 nucleotides line up with TRBD2. The CDR3 contains 13 residues. The germline V gene encodes CDR1 DFQATT and CDR2 SNEGSKA (reference sequence). The trim removed 5 bases at V and 3 bases at J, leaving 7 bases unmatched. The CDR3 protein is CSARIAGLYEQYF. DNA for the CDR3: TGCAGTGCTCGTATAGCGGGCCTCTACGAGCAGTACTTC.

The chain is built from TRBV12-3 or TRBV12-4 and TRBJ2-5, with 7 bases fitting TRBD1. V lost 6 bases and J lost 2; bases outside the gene matches: 6. CDR3 length equals 14 residues. CDR3 protein: CASSSSQGQETQYF. In DNA form, the CDR3 reads TGTGCCAGCAGCAGCTCACAGGGGCAAGAGACCCAGTACTTC.

This sequence joins TRBV6-2 or TRBV6-3 and TRBJ2-1; D not resolved. CDR1 and CDR2 (germline): MNHEY, SVGEGT. The CDR3 loop spans 15 amino acids. The V gene lost 9 bases and the J gene lost 4 bases, with 19 bases spanning the gap. The DNA of the CDR3 is TGTGCCAGTATACCGGACGGCGGTTTTTACAATGAGCAGTTCTTC. Translation: CASIPDGGFYNEQFF.

The rearrangement joins TRBV4-1 to TRBJ2-1; possible D gene TRBD2, 6 bases. The CDR3 length is 16 residues. CDR1 is MGHRA and CDR2 is YSYEKL in the germline V gene. Trimming cost V 3 bases and J 0 bases, with 12 bases left between them. The CDR3 DNA follows: TGCGCCAGCAGCCAGCGCGGGGTCGGCTCCTACAATGAGCAGTTCTTC. It yields the protein CASSQRGVGSYNEQFF.

The rearrangement links TRBV4-3 to TRBJ1-1; D is ambiguous. V lost 0 bases and J 4 bases, leaving 15 bases between the germline ends. The CDR3 length is 16 residues. In germline, CDR1 is LGHNA, CDR2 YSLEER. CDR3 DNA sequence: TGCGCCAGCAGCCAAGAGGTCGGGCGTCGGGGCACTGAAGCTTTCTTT. Translated: CASSQEVGRRGTEAFF.

This clonotype turned up a few times. The chain uses TRBV29-1 and TRBJ2-5; D might be TRBD1 or TRBD2, each matching 5 bases. Trimming left V 4 bases short and J 0 bases short, with 9 bases between. The CDR3 totals 13 residues. Per the germline V gene, CDR1 is SQVTM and CDR2 is ANQGSEA. CDR3 protein: CSVGGRYQETQYF. Written as DNA, the CDR3 is TGCAGCGTTGGGGGACGGTACCAAGAGACCCAGTACTTC. Together with reference TRBV29-1 and TRBJ2-5, the CDR3 gives the full variable domain: SAVISQKPSRDICQRGTSLTIQCQVDSQVTMMFWYRQQPGQSLTLIATANQGSEATYESGFVIDKFPISRPNLTFSTLTVSNMSPEDSSIYLCSVGGRYQETQYFGPGTRLLVL.

This clonotype was detected only a few times. V usage is TRBV12-3 or TRBV12-4 and J usage is TRBJ1-5; D is ambiguous. This CDR3 spans 15 amino acids. Trimming took 4 bases from V and 1 from J, leaving 11 bases between them. CDR3 in amino acids: CASSSYQESNQPQHF. The CDR3 region has the DNA TGTGCCAGCAGTTCCTACCAGGAGAGCAATCAGCCCCAGCATTTT.

This sequence joins TRBV20-1 and TRBJ1-5, with D perhaps TRBD1 (6 bases). Germline V gives CDR1 DFQATT, CDR2 SNEGSKA (reference sequence). Between the trimmed V and J ends, which lost 4 bases and 0 bases, there was a span of 16 bases. The CDR3 totals 16 residues. The CDR3 sequence is CSAKNRQVYSNQPQHF. The CDR3 coding sequence is TGCAGTGCTAAGAATCGACAGGTTTATAGCAATCAGCCCCAGCATTTT.

DNA of the CDR3: TGTGCCTGGAGTGCCTTCCTCACAGATACGCAGTATTTT. Encoded protein: CAWSAFLTDTQYF. The chain carries TRBV30 and TRBJ2-3; D is unclear. From germline, CDR1 is GTSNPN and CDR2 SVGIG (reference sequence). The length of the CDR3 is 13 residues. V lost 1 base and J lost 2, with 7 bases in between.

The chain uses TRBV4-2 and TRBJ2-1; 8 positions match TRBD1. With V trimmed by 1 base and J by 8 bases, 7 bases remained unmatched. This CDR3 is 15 amino acids long. In germline, CDR1 is LGHNA, CDR2 YNFKEQ. The CDR3 region has the DNA TGTGCCAGCAGCCAAGCCAACAGGGGGGATGATGAGCAGTTCTTC. Protein: CASSQANRGDDEQFF.

As concerns this clonotype: One junction end disagrees with the germline gene, perhaps due to a read error. V is TRBV29-1 and J is TRBJ2-1, with D tentatively TRBD1 or TRBD2 (5 bases each). This CDR3 is built from 11 residues. Germline CDR1 is SQVTM and CDR2 is ANQGSEA. CDR3 sequence reads: CSVEYEGLRIF. The CDR3 DNA sequence: TGCAGCGTTGAGTATGAGGGGTTGAGGATCTTC.

The sample holds a few counts of this clonotype. The V gene is TRBV12-3 or TRBV12-4, the J gene TRBJ1-2; D might be TRBD1 (5 bases). Trimming left V 7 bases short and J 4 bases short, with 16 bases between. The CDR3 extends over 14 amino acids. Here the CDR3 reads CASNPGGSVYGYTF. The CDR3 DNA reads as TGTGCCAGCAACCCGGGGGGGTCGGTCTATGGCTACACCTTC.

The chain couples TRBV20-1 to TRBJ2-5; 9 nucleotides align to TRBD2. The CDR3 extends over 18 amino acids. Germline trimming cut 1 base from V and 2 bases from J; bases unmatched to any gene: 14. Germline CDR1 reads DFQATT; CDR2 reads SNEGSKA (reference sequence). CDR3 protein: CSARGWRGGGMIQETQYF. For the CDR3, the DNA is TGCAGTGCTAGAGGTTGGCGGGGGGGCGGGATGATACAAGAGACCCAGTACTTC.

This rearrangement joins TRBV4-3 to TRBJ1-2; 7 bases are a match to TRBD1. Trimming removed 4 bases from V and 8 bases from J; junction bases left unmatched: 13. The CDR3 extends over 15 amino acids. Germline values: CDR1 LGHNA, CDR2 YSLEER. CDR3 protein: CASSPTSDRAEGYTF. Here the CDR3 DNA reads TGCGCCAGCAGCCCGACCTCCGACAGGGCTGAAGGCTACACCTTC.

The chain is built from TRBV5-1 and TRBJ2-1; 9 nucleotides match TRBD2. Per germline, CDR1 SGHRS and CDR2 YFSETQ. Germline trimming cut 4 bases from V and 6 bases from J; bases unmatched to any gene: 11. The CDR3 length is 16 residues. CDR3 region: CASSERETSGRNEQFF. The CDR3 DNA is TGCGCCAGCAGCGAAAGGGAGACTAGCGGTCGCAATGAGCAGTTCTTC.

The chain combines TRBV6-1 with TRBJ2-4; TRBD2 matches 8 bases. Germline V gene data show CDR1 as MNHNS and CDR2 as SASEGT. The CDR3 is 16 residues long. V lost 8 bases to trimming and J lost 1 base; unmatched junction nucleotides: 10. CDR3 protein: CASLAGPSAAKNIQYF. The CDR3 DNA reads TGTGCCAGCTTAGCGGGACCAAGTGCGGCCAAAAACATTCAGTACTTC.